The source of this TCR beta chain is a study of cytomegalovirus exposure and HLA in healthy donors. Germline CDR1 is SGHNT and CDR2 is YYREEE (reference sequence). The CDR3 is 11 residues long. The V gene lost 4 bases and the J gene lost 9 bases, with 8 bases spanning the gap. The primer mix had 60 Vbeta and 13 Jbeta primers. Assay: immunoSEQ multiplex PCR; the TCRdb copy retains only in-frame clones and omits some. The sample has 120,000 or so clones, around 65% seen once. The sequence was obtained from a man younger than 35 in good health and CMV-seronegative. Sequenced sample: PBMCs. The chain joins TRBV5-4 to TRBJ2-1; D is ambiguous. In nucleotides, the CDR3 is TGTGCCAGCAGCCCCCACGGTGAGCAGTTCTTC. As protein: CASSPHGEQFF.